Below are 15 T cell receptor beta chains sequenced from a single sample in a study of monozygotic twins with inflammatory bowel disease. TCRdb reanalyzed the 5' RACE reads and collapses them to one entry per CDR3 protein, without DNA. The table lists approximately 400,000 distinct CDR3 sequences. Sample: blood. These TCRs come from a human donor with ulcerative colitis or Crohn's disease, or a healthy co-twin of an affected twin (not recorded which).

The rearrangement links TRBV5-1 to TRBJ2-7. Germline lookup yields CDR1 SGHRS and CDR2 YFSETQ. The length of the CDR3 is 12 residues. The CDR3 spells CASSLDNYEQYF.

The CDR3 region is CSVWTRSGSTDTQYF. The gene calls are TRBV29-1 and TRBJ2-3. The germline V gene encodes CDR1 SQVTM and CDR2 ANQGSEA. The CDR3 is made up of 15 amino acids.

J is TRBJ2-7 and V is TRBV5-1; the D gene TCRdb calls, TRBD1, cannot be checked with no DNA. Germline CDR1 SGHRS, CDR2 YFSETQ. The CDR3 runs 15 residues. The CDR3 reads CASSSQGMGSYEQYF.

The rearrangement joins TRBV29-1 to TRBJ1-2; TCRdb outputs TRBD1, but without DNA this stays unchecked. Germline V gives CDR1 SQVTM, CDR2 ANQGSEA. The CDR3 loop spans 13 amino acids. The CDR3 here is CSVRETGVQGYTF.

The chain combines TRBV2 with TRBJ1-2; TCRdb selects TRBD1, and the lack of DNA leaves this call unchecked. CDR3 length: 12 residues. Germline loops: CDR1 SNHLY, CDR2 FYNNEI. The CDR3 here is CASSGTSHGYTF.

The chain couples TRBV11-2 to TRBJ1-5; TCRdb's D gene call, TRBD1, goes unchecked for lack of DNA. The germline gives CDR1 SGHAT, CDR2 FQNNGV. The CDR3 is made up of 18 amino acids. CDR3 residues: CASSARGKSGPGNQPQHF.

The CDR3 is CAWNSHPSNSPLHF. The chain carries TRBV30 and TRBJ1-6. The length of the CDR3 is 14 residues. Germline loops: CDR1 GTSNPN, CDR2 SVGIG (reference sequence).

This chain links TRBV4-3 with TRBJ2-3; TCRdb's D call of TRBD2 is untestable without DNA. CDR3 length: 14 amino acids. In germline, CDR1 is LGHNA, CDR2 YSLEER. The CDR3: CASSREAITDTQYF.

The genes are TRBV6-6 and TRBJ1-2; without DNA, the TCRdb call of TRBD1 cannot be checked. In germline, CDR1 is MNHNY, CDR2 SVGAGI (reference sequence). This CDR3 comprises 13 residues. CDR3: CASRTTQGYGYTF.

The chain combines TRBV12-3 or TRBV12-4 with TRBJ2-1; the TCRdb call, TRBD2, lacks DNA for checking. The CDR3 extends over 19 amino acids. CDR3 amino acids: CASSLGILERGLSYNEQFF.

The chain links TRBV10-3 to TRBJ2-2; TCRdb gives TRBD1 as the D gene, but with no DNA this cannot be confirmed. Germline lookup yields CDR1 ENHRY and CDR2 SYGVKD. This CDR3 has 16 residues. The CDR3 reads CAIKAGPGQGSGELFF.

CDR3 residues: CSAPGQGAWTQYF. This chain links TRBV20-1 with TRBJ2-5; the D call of TRBD1 rests on TCRdb alone, since no DNA is present to check it. Germline CDR1 DFQATT, CDR2 SNEGSKA (reference sequence). The CDR3 has 13 residues.

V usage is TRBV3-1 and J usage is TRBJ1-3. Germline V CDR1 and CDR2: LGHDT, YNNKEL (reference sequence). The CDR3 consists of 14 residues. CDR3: CASSSQDSGNTIYF. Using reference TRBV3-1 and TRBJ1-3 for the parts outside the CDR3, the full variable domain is DTAVSQTPKYLVTQMGNDKSIKCEQNLGHDTMYWYKQDSKKFLKIMFSYNNKELIINETVPNRFSPKSPDKAHLNLHINSLELGDSAVYFCASSSQDSGNTIYFGEGSWLTVV.

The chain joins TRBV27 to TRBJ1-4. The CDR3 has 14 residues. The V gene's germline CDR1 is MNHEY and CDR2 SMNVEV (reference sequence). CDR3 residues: CASSLTVSLEKLFF. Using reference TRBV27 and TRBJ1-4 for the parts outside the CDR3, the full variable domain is EAQVTQNPRYLITVTGKKLTVTCSQNMNHEYMSWYRQDPGLGLRQIYYSMNVEVTDKGDVPEGYKVSRKEKRNFPLILESPSPNQTSLYFCASSLTVSLEKLFFGSGTQLSVL.

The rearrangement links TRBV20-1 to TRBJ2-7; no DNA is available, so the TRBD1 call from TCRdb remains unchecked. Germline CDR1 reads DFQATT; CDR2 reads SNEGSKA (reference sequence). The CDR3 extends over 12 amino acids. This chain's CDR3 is CSARPQVDEQYF.